This TCR beta chain was sequenced during a study of blood T cell repertoires in COVID-19. Study details: The study drew acute and convalescent COVID-19 samples from the United States, Italy and Spain. From T cells, B-cell-depleted T cells, or PBMCs came the material, which was cDNA or gDNA.

The V segment lost 2 bases and the J segment 5 bases; nucleotides outside the gene matches: 2. The CDR3 has 15 amino acids. Germline CDR1 and CDR2: MDHEN and SYDVKM. Original processing notes: Using reference gene primer amplification, nucleated cell counts were estimated. Sequencing was performed with immunoSEQ multiplex PCR; in TCRdb, only in-frame clones are kept and a portion is missing. V, J and clone size are those of that table, while D and trimming were read from the DNA. The repertoire has about 170,000 clones, about four fifths of them found once; the top ten carry roughly 2%. This chain links TRBV28 with TRBJ1-4, with 10 nucleotides matching TRBD1. The sequence derives from an elderly woman with acute or convalescent COVID-19. Sequenced sample: peripheral blood. The CDR3 spells CASSLPGQGNEKLFF. CDR3 nucleotide sequence: TGTGCCAGCAGTTTACCGGGACAGGGGAATGAAAAACTGTTTTTT.